This T cell receptor (beta chain) came from a study of shared clonotypes between healthy human individuals. Germline V gene sequence: CDR1 SGHRS, CDR2 YFSETQ. CDR3 length: 14 residues. With V trimmed by 4 bases and J by 7 bases, 5 bases remained unmatched. The authors split each subset's genomic DNA evenly across several immunoSEQ plates. Replicate PCRs run on sorted subsets employed approximately 180 ng DNA, 30,000 to 35,000 T cell genomes. Data came from immunoSEQ multiplex PCR; TCRdb stores just in-frame clones and leaves some out. The repertoire has 2 million to 2.5 million clones, 90% to 97% of them found once; the top ten carry more than 0.1%. The authors divided CD4+ cells into CD45RA+ naive and CD45RA-negative memory subsets.

This receptor was taken from a man aged 18 to 35 in good health. The chain links TRBV5-1 to TRBJ2-6; TRBD1 matches 7 bases. The material sequenced was naive CD4+ T cells sorted from blood. Noted subset: CD45RA+ positively selected. CDR3 bases: TGCGCCAGCAGCAGGGGACAGACAGCCAACGTCCTGACTTTC. It is translated as CASSRGQTANVLTF. The entire variable domain, with the rest obtained from reference TRBV5-1 and TRBJ2-6, is as follows: KAGVTQTPRYLIKTRGQQVTLSCSPISGHRSVSWYQQTPGQGLQFLFEYFSETQRNKGNFPGRFSGRQFSNSRSEMNVSTLELGDSALYLCASSRGQTANVLTFGAGSRLTVL.